This T cell receptor beta chain was identified in a study of cytomegalovirus exposure and HLA in healthy donors. The study ran its PCR with 60 Vbeta and 13 Jbeta primers. Assay used: immunoSEQ multiplex PCR; TCRdb lists only in-frame clones, some missing. This listing includes 85,000 or so clones. The CDR3 is 15 amino acids. With 5 bases clipped from V and 7 bases from J, the junction kept 12 bases outside the gene matches. Per the germline V gene, CDR1 is SQVTM and CDR2 is ANQGSEA. V and J are TRBV29-1 and TRBJ1-4; 8 positions agree with TRBD1. This receptor was obtained from a woman in her twenties or thirties in good health and CMV-seronegative. The sequenced sample consisted of PBMCs. The CDR3 region has the DNA TGCAGCGTTACCGGACAGGGTGAAAAAAGTGAAAAACTGTTTTTT. Its protein product is CSVTGQGEKSEKLFF.